This T cell receptor beta chain was identified during a study of radiotherapy plus CTLA-4 blockade in lung cancer (dated by TCRdb to 2016 to 2018). The study in broad terms: Objective responses occurred in roughly 20% of enrolled patients, and around 30% achieved disease control.

Inclusive of the bounding cysteine and phenylalanine, the CDR3 is 14 residues long. The DNA shown is the 42-base CDR3, in frame from base 1. Reading the germline V gene (reference sequence) gives CDR1 GTSNPN and CDR2 SVGIG. V and J lose 5 bases and 4 bases, and a span of 14 bases separates them. The method behind the library was the immunoSEQ multiplex PCR assay. TCRdb provides this immuneACCESS table in a form limited to in-frame rearrangements. Some clones are lacking; in checked studies, under half of them reflect an unresolved V gene, and why the rest are absent is not known. This sample is represented by 65,000 to 100,000 clones; over 80% of them were singletons. Of the sample, 0.82% falls within the top ten clones. In this study, focal radiation therapy paired with CTLA-4 blockade (ipilimumab) was tested in patients who had chemo-refractory metastatic non-small-cell lung cancer. What the study reported, not specific to this receptor: The strongest predictors of response were reported to be early dynamic shifts in blood T cell clones along with a rise in serum interferon-beta following radiation. After treatment with radiotherapy and ipilimumab, TCR clones that came from tumors expanded in the peripheral blood.

As for this clone: The antigen this receptor binds is unknown. No base quality values were provided; no much bigger clone lies one nucleotide off.

The sequencing here drew on peripheral blood, taken from a patient treated with radiotherapy plus ipilimumab. The clonotype was recovered from a human donor with non-small cell lung cancer who had stable disease on radiotherapy plus ipilimumab. Recombination linked TRBV30 to TRBJ2-2, with TRBD2 tentatively as D gene (5 bases match). The CDR3 reads as follows: CAWGVLGSTGELFF. The DNA sequence is given as TGTGCCTGGGGGGTCTTAGGGAGCACCGGGGAGCTGTTTTTT.